These 25 T cell receptor beta chains share one sample of origin, sequenced in a study of technical replicates of blood from several donors. The data were produced by immunoSEQ multiplex PCR, yet TCRdb's version contains in-frame clones alone and is incomplete. Among about 83,000 clones listed, about 94% were seen once. Sequencing was done on a sample of T cells isolated from PBMCs. Receptors originate from a human donor in good health.

In its sample, this clone was seen once. The gene calls are TRBV27 and TRBJ1-5; 9 bases fit TRBD1. This CDR3 comprises 15 residues. Germline lookup yields CDR1 MNHEY and CDR2 SMNVEV (reference sequence). The V segment lost 4 bases and the J segment 9 bases; nucleotides outside the gene matches: 10. The CDR3 reads CASSSQGALSRPQHF. The CDR3 nucleotides read TGTGCCAGCAGTTCACAGGGGGCGCTTTCTCGGCCCCAGCATTTT.

This clone was recorded only once. V usage is TRBV27 and J usage is TRBJ2-7; a weak D match, TRBD1 (5 bases). This CDR3 has 21 amino acids. Per the germline V gene, CDR1 is MNHEY and CDR2 is SMNVEV (reference sequence). The V end lost 2 bases, the J end lost 3 bases, and 32 bases lay between the germline ends. The CDR3 is CASSLVAGQTWLGDPHYEQYF. The CDR3 DNA reads as TGTGCCAGCAGTTTAGTTGCAGGGCAGACCTGGTTAGGAGATCCCCACTACGAGCAGTACTTC.

This chain links TRBV4-1 with TRBJ2-7, with D possibly matching TRBD2 (6 bases). Trimming stripped 3 bases from V and 4 bases from J, with 13 bases between. CDR1 is MGHRA, CDR2 YSYEKL, per germline. There are 14 residues in the CDR3. The CDR3 nucleotides are TGCGCCAGCAGCCACATACGGGAGTCATACGAGCAGTACTTC. Translation gives CASSHIRESYEQYF.

This clone occurred once. The chain uses TRBV9 and TRBJ1-1, with D possibly being TRBD1 (6 bases). This CDR3 is 13 amino acids long. Trimming cost V 3 bases and J 4 bases, with 10 bases left between them. The germline V gene encodes CDR1 SGDLS and CDR2 YYNGEE. In DNA form, the CDR3 reads TGTGCCAGCAGCGCGGGGGGGCCCACTGAAGCTTTCTTT. Its translation is CASSAGGPTEAFF.

This sequence joins TRBV19 and TRBJ2-2; 7 bases are a match to TRBD1. The germline V gene encodes CDR1 LNHDA and CDR2 SQIVND (reference sequence). V was pared by 3 bases and J by 7 bases, with 5 bases of the junction left unmatched. The CDR3 loop spans 14 amino acids. The chain's CDR3 is CASSIQGVNGELFF. In DNA, the CDR3 is TGTGCCAGTAGTATCCAGGGGGTTAACGGGGAGCTGTTTTTT.

This chain joins TRBV10-3 and TRBJ2-1, with D maybe TRBD2 (7 bases). With 6 bases removed from V and 7 bases from J, the gap between germline ends came to 19 bases. Germline lookup yields CDR1 ENHRY and CDR2 SYGVKD. CDR3 size: 15 residues. Here the CDR3 DNA reads TGTGCCATCAGCGCAGCCGGGGGGCTAGGGAATGAGCAGTTCTTC. It specifies CAISAAGGLGNEQFF.

The chain employs TRBV11-3 and TRBJ2-5, with D perhaps TRBD1 (6 bases). Germline assignment: CDR1 SGHNT and CDR2 YENEEA. V was shortened by 1 base and J by 3 bases, with 9 bases between the two germline ends. This CDR3 has 14 residues. The DNA for the CDR3 is TGTGCCAGCAGCTTAGTGGGGGCCGAAGAGACCCAGTACTTC. It codes for CASSLVGAEETQYF.

V gene TRBV7-9 combines with J gene TRBJ1-5; unclear D gene. Germline V gene sequence: CDR1 SEHNR, CDR2 FQNEAQ (reference sequence). V lost 5 bases, J lost 0 bases, and 2 bases lay in between. The CDR3 is made up of 12 amino acids. Written as DNA, the CDR3 is TGTGCCAGCAGCCTTAGCAATCAGCCCCAGCATTTT. It yields the protein CASSLSNQPQHF.

The chain combines TRBV5-1 with TRBJ2-5; possibly TRBD1 for D (6 bases). This CDR3 has 15 amino acids. The germline V gene has CDR1 SGHRS and CDR2 YFSETQ. V lost 1 base to trimming and J lost 9 bases, with 19 bases between them. The CDR3 spells CASSLYSGVGSAQYF. The CDR3 DNA sequence: TGCGCCAGCAGCTTGTATTCAGGGGTCGGCTCGGCCCAGTACTTC.

The chain has TRBV27 and TRBJ2-2; D is ambiguous. Trimming shortened V by 3 bases and J by 0 bases, and 11 bases separated the two germline ends. This CDR3 has 16 amino acids. The germline gives CDR1 MNHEY, CDR2 SMNVEV (reference sequence). CDR3 region: CASSFLNRANTGELFF. The CDR3 DNA is TGTGCCAGCAGTTTTCTTAACAGAGCGAACACCGGGGAGCTGTTTTTT.

In its sample, this clone was seen once. This chain uses TRBV28 with TRBJ2-1, with 11 bases matching TRBD2. Germline CDR1 reads MDHEN; CDR2 reads SYDVKM. The CDR3 contains 20 residues. Trimming removed 3 bases from V and 5 bases from J; junction bases left unmatched: 18. Here the CDR3 reads CASSLDLAGVSGRVHNEQFF. CDR3 in DNA: TGTGCCAGCAGTTTGGATCTAGCAGGGGTTAGCGGGAGGGTCCACAATGAGCAGTTCTTC.

The chain uses TRBV2 and TRBJ1-5; tentative D call: TRBD1 (6 bases). The germline V gene encodes CDR1 SNHLY and CDR2 FYNNEI. The CDR3 loop spans 15 amino acids. Between the trimmed V and J ends, which lost 1 base and 0 bases, there was a span of 7 bases. The CDR3 region has the DNA TGTGCCAGCAGTGAAGGGACAGATAGCAATCAGCCCCAGCATTTT. Translating gives CASSEGTDSNQPQHF.

This rearrangement joins TRBV11-1 to TRBJ2-3; 9 positions match TRBD1. CDR3 size: 17 residues. J gave up 4 bases and V 5 bases, and 13 bases lay outside the gene matches. Germline V gene sequence: CDR1 SGHAT, CDR2 FQDESV (reference sequence). The chain's CDR3 is CASSRLQGALGPDTQYF. CDR3 bases: TGTGCCAGCAGCAGACTACAGGGGGCGCTCGGCCCAGATACGCAGTATTTT.

This clone was detected only once. Here the CDR3 reads CASSLFTGTSGELFF. The CDR3 nucleotides read TGTGCCAGCAGCTTATTCACAGGGACCTCCGGGGAGCTGTTTTTT. The chain combines TRBV11-2 with TRBJ2-2; D is possibly TRBD1 (6 bases). V lost 2 bases and J 6 bases, leaving 13 bases between the germline ends. Per germline, CDR1 SGHAT and CDR2 FQNNGV. The CDR3 spans 15 residues.

The rearrangement joins TRBV11-1 to TRBJ1-1, with D perhaps TRBD1 (5 bases). The ends were cut back, 4 bases at V and 0 bases at J, with 9 bases in the middle. The CDR3 runs to 14 residues. CDR1 and CDR2 from the germline V gene are SGHAT and FQDESV (reference sequence). The CDR3 loop reads CASSSGLVNTEAFF. The CDR3 nucleotides read TGTGCCAGCAGCTCGGGACTGGTGAACACTGAAGCTTTCTTT.

CDR3 amino acids: CASSLTPYGLAGAGGEQFF. CDR3 sequence (DNA): TGTGCCAGCAGCCTAACGCCCTACGGACTAGCGGGGGCCGGGGGTGAGCAGTTCTTC. J is TRBJ2-1 and V is TRBV7-2; 13 bases are a match to TRBD2. The CDR3 consists of 19 residues. V shed 5 bases and J 9 bases; nucleotides not matched to a gene: 19. Germline-derived CDR1 and CDR2 are SGHTA and FQGNSA.

This chain connects TRBV4-1 to TRBJ2-5, with 14 bases lining up with TRBD2. Germline-derived CDR1 and CDR2 are MGHRA and YSYEKL. CDR3 length: 16 amino acids. V lost 4 bases, J lost 9 bases, and 10 bases stayed unmatched. In DNA, the CDR3 is TGCGCCAGCAGCCCGGGACTAGCGGGGGCCGGGGGGGCCCAGTACTTC. The encoded protein is CASSPGLAGAGGAQYF.

The chain carries TRBV2 and TRBJ2-3; 8 nucleotides align to TRBD2. Germline CDR1 and CDR2: SNHLY and FYNNEI. V was clipped by 9 bases and J by 5 bases; unmatched bases: 13. The CDR3 sequence is 15 residues long. The CDR3 is CASSYGGGIGDTQYF. CDR3 bases: TGTGCCAGTTCCTACGGCGGGGGGATCGGAGATACGCAGTATTTT.

The chain links TRBV9 to TRBJ2-3, with TRBD2 matching 11 bases. CDR1 is SGDLS and CDR2 is YYNGEE in the germline V gene. The CDR3 spans 16 residues. After removal of 2 bases from V and 0 bases from J, the junction contained 2 bases not matched to a gene. CDR3: CASSVGLAVSTDTQYF. CDR3 coding DNA: TGTGCCAGCAGCGTGGGACTAGCGGTTAGCACAGATACGCAGTATTTT.

The V call is TRBV7-6, the J call TRBJ2-5; 7 nucleotides match TRBD2. The CDR3 length is 14 residues. The V segment lost 5 bases and the J segment 5 bases; nucleotides outside the gene matches: 8. The V gene's germline CDR1 is SGHVS and CDR2 FNYEAQ. In nucleotides, the CDR3 is TGTGCCAGCAGCCTAGACCCCGGGAGGGAGACCCAGTACTTC. Protein: CASSLDPGRETQYF.

The chain carries TRBV18 and TRBJ1-2; 8 bases line up with TRBD1. The CDR3 spans 15 residues. Germline-derived CDR1 and CDR2 are KGHSH and LQKENI. Trimming at V came to 3 bases and at J to 3 bases, leaving 6 bases not matched to a gene. CDR3 residues: CASSPTGGVDYGYTF. The CDR3 region has the DNA TGTGCCAGCTCACCCACAGGGGGTGTGGACTATGGCTACACCTTC.

The V and J genes are TRBV5-1 and TRBJ2-5, with D unclear. This CDR3 is built from 14 residues. The V end was cut by 0 bases, the J end by 2 bases, with 8 bases between. The germline gives CDR1 SGHRS, CDR2 YFSETQ. CDR3 residues: CASSLGRSQETQYF. CDR3 bases: TGCGCCAGCAGCTTGGGTCGGTCTCAAGAGACCCAGTACTTC.

V gene TRBV28 combines with J gene TRBJ1-5; 11 bases line up with TRBD1. The V gene's germline CDR1 is MDHEN and CDR2 SYDVKM. Losses at the gene ends were 8 bases for V and 5 bases for J; bases not matched to a gene: 8. The CDR3 is 15 amino acids. The CDR3 loop reads CASWTGGIGHQPQHF. The CDR3, as DNA: TGTGCCAGCTGGACAGGGGGCATTGGGCATCAGCCCCAGCATTTT. The full variable domain, completed using reference TRBV28 and TRBJ1-5, is DVKVTQSSRYLVKRTGEKVFLECVQDMDHENMFWYRQDPGLGLRLIYFSYDVKMKEKGDIPEGYSVSREKKERFSLILESASTNQTSMYLCASWTGGIGHQPQHFGDGTRLSIL.

The V and J genes are TRBV28 and TRBJ1-1; TRBD1 aligns across 8 bases. Germline V gene lookup returns CDR1 MDHEN and CDR2 SYDVKM. J lost 1 base, V lost 10 bases, and 11 bases had no gene match. The CDR3 runs 15 residues. The CDR3 bases are TGTGCCACCAGGGGGCACCTCCCAGAGAACACTGAAGCTTTCTTT. As protein: CATRGHLPENTEAFF.

The DNA of the CDR3 is TGTGCCACGACCGACAGGGGCCGGGCTGAAGCTTTCTTT. Amino acid sequence: CATTDRGRAEAFF. The V gene is TRBV15, the J gene TRBJ1-1; 8 nucleotides agree with TRBD1. Germline assignment: CDR1 LNHNV and CDR2 YYDKDF (reference sequence). V dropped 9 bases and J dropped 6; count of bases not matched to a gene: 9. This CDR3 region has 13 residues.